The rows below give T cell receptor beta chains drawn from one sample of a study of shared clonotypes between healthy human individuals. Assay used: immunoSEQ multiplex PCR; TCRdb lists only in-frame clones, some missing. The sample has under 2,000,000 clones; roughly 94% are singletons. The sample comprised naive CD8+ T cells sorted from blood. These receptors were collected from a man in his late teens or twenties in good health. The CDR3 runs from the conserved cysteine through the conserved F or W. The D gene is left open where the match is weak. Expanded clones get a size class; other rows say once, few or many, or leave the size out.

clone_size	d_call	v_call	j_call	cdr3_nt	cdr3_aa
NA	NA	TRBV27	TRBJ2-1	TGTGCCAGCAGTCCCGGGTGGCACAATGAGCAGTTCTTC	CASSPGWHNEQFF
NA	NA	TRBV5-1	TRBJ1-2	TGCGCCAGCAGCCCGGGGGCAAGCGGGGGCTATAATGGCTACACCTTC	CASSPGASGGYNGYTF
once	NA	TRBV6-6	TRBJ2-5	TGTGCCAGCAGTTACGGCCCAGGTGTAGGAGAGACCCAGTACTTC	CASSYGPGVGETQYF
NA	TRBD1	TRBV4-3	TRBJ1-5	TGCGCCAGCAGCCAGCGACAGGGGGAAAATCAGCCCCAGCATTTT	CASSQRQGENQPQHF
NA	TRBD2	TRBV6-1	TRBJ2-3	TGTGCCAGCAGTGAATTTAAACGACTAGCGGGGGGGCCAGGCACAGATACGCAGTATTTT	CASSEFKRLAGGPGTDTQYF
NA	NA	TRBV5-4	TRBJ2-1	TGTGCCAGCAGCTTGGAGGGCGGGACGTACAATGAGCAGTTCTTC	CASSLEGGTYNEQFF
NA	TRBD2	TRBV9	TRBJ2-2	TGTGCCAGCAGCGCGAGGACTAGCGGCGTAGTAAACACCGGGGAGCTGTTTTTT	CASSARTSGVVNTGELFF
NA	NA	TRBV5-4	TRBJ2-1	TGTGCCAGCAGCCCAACAGGGATGAATGAGCAGTTCTTC	CASSPTGMNEQFF
once	NA	TRBV5-8	TRBJ2-7	TGTGCCAGCAGCCCGGGTCGGGACGGATCCTACGAGCAGTACTTC	CASSPGRDGSYEQYF
NA	TRBD1	TRBV27	TRBJ2-7	TGTGCCAGCAATCCAGGTGGGACAGGGGCTATGGAGCAGTACTTC	CASNPGGTGAMEQYF
NA	NA	TRBV10-1	TRBJ1-1	TGCGCCAGCAGTGAGTCGACGGGAGGGAACACTGAAGCTTTCTTT	CASSESTGGNTEAFF
NA	TRBD1	TRBV7-9	TRBJ2-3	TGTGCCAGCGCGCCGGGACAGAGCACAGATACGCAGTATTTT	CASAPGQSTDTQYF
NA	NA	TRBV7-2	TRBJ2-3	TGTGCCAGCAGCTTAGCGCGGTGGGGCAGCACAGATACGCAGTATTTT	CASSLARWGSTDTQYF
NA	NA	TRBV27	TRBJ2-1	TGTGCCAGCAGTTTATCCCCGATAGCGAGTTATATCTACAATGAGCAGTTCTTC	CASSLSPIASYIYNEQFF
NA	TRBD1	TRBV13	TRBJ2-7	TGTGCCAGCAGCTCCGGGACAGCGACCTACGAGCAGTACTTC	CASSSGTATYEQYF
NA	NA	TRBV7-9	TRBJ2-7	TGTGCCAGCAGTTCTAGCGTAGAATACGAGCAGTACTTC	CASSSSVEYEQYF
NA	TRBD1	TRBV13	TRBJ2-7	TGTGCCAGCAGCCCAACAGGGGTTTCCTACGAGCAGTACTTC	CASSPTGVSYEQYF
once	TRBD1	TRBV9	TRBJ1-1	TGTGCCAGCAGCCCACAGGGGGCTGAAGCTTTCTTT	CASSPQGAEAFF
NA	NA	TRBV28	TRBJ1-2	TGTGCCAGCAGTTTCCCGGACTATGGCTACACCTTC	CASSFPDYGYTF
NA	TRBD2	TRBV4-1	TRBJ2-7	TGCGCCAGCAGCCAAGCGACTAGCGGAGGGTACGAGCAGTACTTC	CASSQATSGGYEQYF
NA	NA	TRBV6-6	TRBJ2-7	TGTGCCGCCGCAGGGGGGTACGAGCAGTACTTC	CAAAGGYEQYF
NA	NA	TRBV5-6	TRBJ1-1	TGTGCCAGCAGCGCCCGGCCGTCCCCTGAAGCTTTCTTT	CASSARPSPEAFF
NA	TRBD2	TRBV5-1	TRBJ2-1	TGCGCCAGCAGCTTGTCCGGGACTACCGTCTATGAGCAGTTCTTC	CASSLSGTTVYEQFF
NA	NA	TRBV19	TRBJ2-5	TGTGCCAGTAGCCCGTGGACGGACCAAGAGACCCAGTACTTC	CASSPWTDQETQYF
NA	NA	TRBV2	TRBJ2-7	TGTGCCAGCAGTAGGGGCCGCTATGTCGAGCAGTACTTC	CASSRGRYVEQYF
NA	NA	TRBV9	TRBJ2-5	TGTGCCAGCAGCCCCTCCGGGGAGACCCAGTACTTC	CASSPSGETQYF
NA	NA	TRBV29-1	TRBJ2-1	TGCAGCGTCGAGGGGCTAGAGGGGCAGTTCTTC	CSVEGLEGQFF
NA	NA	TRBV4-3	TRBJ2-1	TGCGCCAGCAGCCAAGCCCAAGCGGAGAATGAGCAGTTCTTC	CASSQAQAENEQFF
NA	NA	TRBV4-3	TRBJ2-7	TGCGCCAGCAGCCACGACACAGGCTACGAGCAGTACTTC	CASSHDTGYEQYF
NA	NA	TRBV7-9	TRBJ1-1	TGTGCCAGCAGCTTGTTTACTGAAGCTTTCTTT	CASSLFTEAFF
once	TRBD2	TRBV5-1	TRBJ2-2	TGCGCCAGCAGCAACGGGGGGGCCCCCGGGGAGCTGTTTTTT	CASSNGGAPGELFF
few	NA	TRBV5-4	TRBJ1-1	TGTGCCAGCAGCTTGGAATACCTGAACACTGAAGCTTTCTTT	CASSLEYLNTEAFF
NA	NA	TRBV28	TRBJ2-5	TGTGCCAGCAGTCGGACGGAAGACGAGACCCAGTACTTC	CASSRTEDETQYF
NA	TRBD1	TRBV2	TRBJ2-3	TGTGCCAGCAGTGAAGCGATTCCGGGACAGGGGGCCACAGATACGCAGTATTTT	CASSEAIPGQGATDTQYF
NA	TRBD1	TRBV9	TRBJ2-5	TGTGCCAGCAGCGTAGGACAGGGCCAAGAGACCCAGTACTTC	CASSVGQGQETQYF